The entry below gives a single T cell receptor beta chain sequence along with its context. The data derive from a study of cytomegalovirus exposure and HLA in healthy donors. PCR was performed using 60 Vbeta and 13 Jbeta primers. Here immunoSEQ multiplex PCR was the method, and the copy in TCRdb shows in-frame clones only, minus some. Found here are approximately 170,000 clones, 65% to 80% of them singletons; the top ten hold around 7%. This CDR3 is 14 amino acids long. Germline V lookup: CDR1 SGHDT, CDR2 YYEEEE. V dropped 3 bases and J dropped 3 bases, with 12 bases sitting between them. The gene calls are TRBV5-6 and TRBJ1-2; a possible D gene is TRBD1 (5 bases). This TCR was recovered from a woman aged 40 to 50 in good health and CMV-seropositive. Material for sequencing was PBMCs. CDR3 bases: TGTGCCAGCAGCTCCCTCCGGGGGTACTATGGCTACACCTTC. It translates to CASSSLRGYYGYTF.